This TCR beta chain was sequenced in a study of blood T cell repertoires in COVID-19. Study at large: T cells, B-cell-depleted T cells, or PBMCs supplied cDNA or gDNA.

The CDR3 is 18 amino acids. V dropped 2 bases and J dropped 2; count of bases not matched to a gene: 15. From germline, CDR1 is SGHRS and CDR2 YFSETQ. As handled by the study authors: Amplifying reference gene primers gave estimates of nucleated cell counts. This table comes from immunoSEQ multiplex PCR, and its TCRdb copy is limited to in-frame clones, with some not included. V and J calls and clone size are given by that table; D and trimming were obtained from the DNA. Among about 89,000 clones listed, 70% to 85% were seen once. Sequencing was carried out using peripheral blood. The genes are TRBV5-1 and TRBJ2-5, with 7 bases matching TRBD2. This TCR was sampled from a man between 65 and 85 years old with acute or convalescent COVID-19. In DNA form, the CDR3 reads TGCGCCAGCAGCTTACCAGACCAACCGGGGGGAATACAAGAGACCCAGTACTTC. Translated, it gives CASSLPDQPGGIQETQYF.